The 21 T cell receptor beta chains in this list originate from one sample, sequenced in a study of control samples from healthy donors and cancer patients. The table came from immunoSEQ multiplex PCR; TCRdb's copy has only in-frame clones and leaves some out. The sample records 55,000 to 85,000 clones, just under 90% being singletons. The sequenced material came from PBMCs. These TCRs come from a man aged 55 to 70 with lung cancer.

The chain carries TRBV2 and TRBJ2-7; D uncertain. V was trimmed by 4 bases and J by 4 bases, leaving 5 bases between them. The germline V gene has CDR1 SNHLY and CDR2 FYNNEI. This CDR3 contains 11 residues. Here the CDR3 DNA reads TGTGCCAGCAGTGTGGGGTACGAGCAGTACGTC. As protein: CASSVGYEQYV.

DNA of the CDR3: TGTGCCAGCGCCCCACAGGGGGCGCGGGAGACCCAGTACTTC. It translates to CASAPQGARETQYF. The chain employs TRBV18 and TRBJ2-5; 9 bases line up with TRBD1. The CDR3 consists of 14 residues. CDR1 and CDR2 (germline): KGHSH, LQKENI. J lost 5 bases, V lost 8 bases, and 9 bases had no gene match.

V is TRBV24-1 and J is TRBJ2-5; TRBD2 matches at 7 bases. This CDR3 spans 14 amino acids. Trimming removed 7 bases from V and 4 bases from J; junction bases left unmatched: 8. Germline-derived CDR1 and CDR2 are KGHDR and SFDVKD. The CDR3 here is CATSSRGESETQYF. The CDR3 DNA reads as TGTGCCACCAGCTCCCGGGGGGAGTCAGAGACCCAGTACTTC.

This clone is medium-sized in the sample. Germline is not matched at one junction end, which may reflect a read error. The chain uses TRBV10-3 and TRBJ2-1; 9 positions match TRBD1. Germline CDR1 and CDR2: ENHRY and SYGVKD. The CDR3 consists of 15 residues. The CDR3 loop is CAISGEDRGYTEQFF. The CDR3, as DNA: TGTGCCATCAGTGGAGAAGACAGGGGGTACACTGAGCAGTTCTTC.

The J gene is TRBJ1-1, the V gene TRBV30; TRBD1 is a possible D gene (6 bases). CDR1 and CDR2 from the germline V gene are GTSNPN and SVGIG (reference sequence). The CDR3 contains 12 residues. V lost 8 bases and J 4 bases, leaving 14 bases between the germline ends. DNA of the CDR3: TGTGCCGGAATCCGGGGGCGCACTGAAGCTTTCTTT. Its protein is CAGIRGRTEAFF.

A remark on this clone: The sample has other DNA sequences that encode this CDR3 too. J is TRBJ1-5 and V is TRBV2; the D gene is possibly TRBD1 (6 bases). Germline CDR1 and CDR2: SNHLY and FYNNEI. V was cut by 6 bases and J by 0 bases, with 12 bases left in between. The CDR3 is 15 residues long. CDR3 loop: CASSRQDNSNQPQHF. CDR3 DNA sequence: TGTGCCAGCAGCCGACAGGACAATAGCAATCAGCCCCAGCATTTT.

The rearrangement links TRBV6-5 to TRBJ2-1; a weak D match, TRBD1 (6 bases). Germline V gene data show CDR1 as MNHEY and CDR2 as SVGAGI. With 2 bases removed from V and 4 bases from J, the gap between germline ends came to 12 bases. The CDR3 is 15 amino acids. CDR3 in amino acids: CASSYGAGTYNEQFF. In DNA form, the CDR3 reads TGTGCCAGCAGTTACGGGGCAGGGACATACAATGAGCAGTTCTTC.

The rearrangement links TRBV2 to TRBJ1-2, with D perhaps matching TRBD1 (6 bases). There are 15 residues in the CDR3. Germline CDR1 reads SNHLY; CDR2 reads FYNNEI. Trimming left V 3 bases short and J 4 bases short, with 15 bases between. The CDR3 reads CASSEHGQTPYGYTF. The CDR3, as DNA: TGTGCCAGCAGTGAGCACGGACAGACCCCCTATGGCTACACCTTC.

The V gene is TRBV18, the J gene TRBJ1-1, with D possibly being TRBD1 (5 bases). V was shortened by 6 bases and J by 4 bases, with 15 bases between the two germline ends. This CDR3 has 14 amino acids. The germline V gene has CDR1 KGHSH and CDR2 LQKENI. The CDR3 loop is CASSQGGRGTEAFF. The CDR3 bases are TGTGCCAGCTCCCAGGGCGGACGGGGCACTGAAGCTTTCTTT. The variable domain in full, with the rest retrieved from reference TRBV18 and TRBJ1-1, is NAGVMQNPRHLVRRRGQEARLRCSPMKGHSHVYWYRQLPEEGLKFMVYLQKENIIDESGMPKERFSAEFPKEGPSILRIQQVVRGDSAAYFCASSQGGRGTEAFFGQGTRLTVV.

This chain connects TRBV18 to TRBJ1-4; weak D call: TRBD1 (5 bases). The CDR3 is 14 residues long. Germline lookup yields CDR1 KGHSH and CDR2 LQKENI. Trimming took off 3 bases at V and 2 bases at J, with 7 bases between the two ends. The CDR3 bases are TGTGCCAGCTCACCTGACAGCACTAATGAAAAACTGTTTTTT. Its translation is CASSPDSTNEKLFF.

CDR3 loop: CAISDKGGGYGYTF. The CDR3 nucleotides are TGTGCCATCAGTGATAAAGGGGGAGGATATGGCTACACCTTC. This rearrangement joins TRBV10-3 to TRBJ1-2, with a tentative D call TRBD1 (6 bases). Germline V gene lookup returns CDR1 ENHRY and CDR2 SYGVKD. The V end lost 3 bases, the J end lost 5 bases, and 13 bases lay between the germline ends. This CDR3 is 14 amino acids long.

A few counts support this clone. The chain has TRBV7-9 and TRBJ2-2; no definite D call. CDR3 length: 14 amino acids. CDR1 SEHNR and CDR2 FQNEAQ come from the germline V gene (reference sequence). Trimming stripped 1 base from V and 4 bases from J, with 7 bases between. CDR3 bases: TGTGCCAGCAGCTTAGGACATTTCACCGGGGAGCTGTTTTTT. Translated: CASSLGHFTGELFF.

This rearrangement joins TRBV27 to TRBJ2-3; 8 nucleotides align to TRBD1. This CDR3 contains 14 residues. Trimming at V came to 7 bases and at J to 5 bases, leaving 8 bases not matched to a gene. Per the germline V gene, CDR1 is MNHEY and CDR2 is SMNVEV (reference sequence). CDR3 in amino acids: CASTNRQGLDTQYF. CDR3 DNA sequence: TGTGCCAGCACTAACCGACAGGGGTTAGATACGCAGTATTTT.

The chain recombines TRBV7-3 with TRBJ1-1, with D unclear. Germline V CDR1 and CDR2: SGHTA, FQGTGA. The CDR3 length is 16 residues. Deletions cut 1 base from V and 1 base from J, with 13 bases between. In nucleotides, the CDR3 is TGTGCCAGCAGCTTAAACCCCCTAGGAACGAACACTGAAGCTTTCTTT. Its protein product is CASSLNPLGTNTEAFF.

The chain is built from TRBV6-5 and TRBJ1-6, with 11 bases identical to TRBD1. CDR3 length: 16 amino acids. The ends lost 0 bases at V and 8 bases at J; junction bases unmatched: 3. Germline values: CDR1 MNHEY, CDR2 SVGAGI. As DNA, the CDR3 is TGTGCCAGCAGTTACTCAGGACAGGGGGCGCATTCACCCCTCCACTTT. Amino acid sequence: CASSYSGQGAHSPLHF.

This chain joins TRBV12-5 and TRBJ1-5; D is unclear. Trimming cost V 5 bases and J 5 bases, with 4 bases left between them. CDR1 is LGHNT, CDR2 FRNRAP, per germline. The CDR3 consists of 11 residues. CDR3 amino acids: CASGMDQPQHF. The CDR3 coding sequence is TGTGCTAGTGGTATGGATCAGCCCCAGCATTTT.

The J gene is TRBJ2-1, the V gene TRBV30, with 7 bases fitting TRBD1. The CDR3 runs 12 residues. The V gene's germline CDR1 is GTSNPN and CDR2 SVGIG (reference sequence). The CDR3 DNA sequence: TGTGCGCTTTTAACAGGGGCGAGGATCCTGTTCTTC. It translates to CALLTGARILFF.

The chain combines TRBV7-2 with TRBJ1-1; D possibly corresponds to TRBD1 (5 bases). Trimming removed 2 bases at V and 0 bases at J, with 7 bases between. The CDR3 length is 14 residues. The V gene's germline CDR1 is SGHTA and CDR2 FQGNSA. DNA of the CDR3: TGTGCCAGCAGCTTAAGCAGGGTGAACACTGAAGCTTTCTTT. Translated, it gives CASSLSRVNTEAFF.

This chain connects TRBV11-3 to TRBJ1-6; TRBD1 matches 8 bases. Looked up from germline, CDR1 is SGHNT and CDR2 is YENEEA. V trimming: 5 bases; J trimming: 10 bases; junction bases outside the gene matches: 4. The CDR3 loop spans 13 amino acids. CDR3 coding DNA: TGTGCCAGCAGCCCGGACAGGGAGTCACCCCTCCACTTT. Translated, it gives CASSPDRESPLHF. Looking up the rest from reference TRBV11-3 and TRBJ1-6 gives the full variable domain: EAGVVQSPRYKIIEKKQPVAFWCNPISGHNTLYWYLQNLGQGPELLIRYENEEAVDDSQLPKDRFSAERLKGVDSTLKIQPAELGDSAVYLCASSPDRESPLHFGNGTRLTVT.

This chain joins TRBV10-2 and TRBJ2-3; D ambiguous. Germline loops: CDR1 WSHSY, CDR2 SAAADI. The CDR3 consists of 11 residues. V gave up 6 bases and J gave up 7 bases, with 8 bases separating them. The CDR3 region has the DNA TGCGCCAGCAGGGCGTCAAATACGCAGTATTTT. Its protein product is CASRASNTQYF.

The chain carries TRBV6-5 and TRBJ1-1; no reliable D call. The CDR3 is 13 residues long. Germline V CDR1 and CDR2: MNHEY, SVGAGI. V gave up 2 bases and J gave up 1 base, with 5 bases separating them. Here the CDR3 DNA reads TGTGCCAGCAGTTACGACGGGAACACTGAAGCTTTCTTT. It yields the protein CASSYDGNTEAFF.